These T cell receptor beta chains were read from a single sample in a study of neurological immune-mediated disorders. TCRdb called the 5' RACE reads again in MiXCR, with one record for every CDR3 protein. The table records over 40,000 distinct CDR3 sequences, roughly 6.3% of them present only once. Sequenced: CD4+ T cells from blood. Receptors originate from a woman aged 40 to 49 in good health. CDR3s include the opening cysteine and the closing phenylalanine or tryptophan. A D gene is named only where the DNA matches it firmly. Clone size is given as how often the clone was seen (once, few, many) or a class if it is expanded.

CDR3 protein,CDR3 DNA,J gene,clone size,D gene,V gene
CASSRTHRGGYEQYF,TGCGCCAGCAGCAGGACCCACAGGGGTGGGTACGAGCAGTACTTC,TRBJ2-7,many,TRBD1,TRBV5-1
CASSGAFNEQFF,TGTGCCAGCAGCGGCGCGTTCAATGAGCAGTTCTTC,TRBJ2-1,many,NA,TRBV14
CSARDPSGSSGELFF,TGCAGTGCTAGAGATCCTAGCGGGAGTTCCGGGGAGCTGTTTTTT,TRBJ2-2,many,TRBD2,TRBV20-1
CSARRATNEKLFF,TGCAGTGCTCGCAGGGCAACTAATGAAAAACTGTTTTTT,TRBJ1-4,many,NA,TRBV20-1
CASSLDRVGNEQFF,TGCGCCAGCAGCCTTGACAGGGTTGGCAATGAGCAGTTCTTC,TRBJ2-1,many,TRBD1,TRBV5-1
CASSEVRLATNEKLFF,TGTGCCAGCAGTGAAGTCAGATTGGCAACTAATGAAAAACTGTTTTTT,TRBJ1-4,many,NA,TRBV6-1
CATSDPTGYNDEQYF,TGTGCCACCAGTGATCCTACAGGGTATAATGACGAGCAGTACTTC,TRBJ2-7,many,NA,TRBV24-1
CSARPRGRAQEQYF,TGCAGTGCTAGACCCCGCGGGAGGGCCCAAGAGCAGTACTTC,TRBJ2-7,many,TRBD2,TRBV20-1
CASSPQVASGSFWLNEQYF,TGCGCCAGCAGCCCCCAGGTGGCTAGCGGGAGCTTCTGGTTGAACGAGCAGTACTTC,TRBJ2-7,many,TRBD2,TRBV5-1
CASSHRDIDTGELFF,TGCGCCAGCAGCCACCGGGACATCGACACCGGGGAGCTGTTTTTT,TRBJ2-2,many,NA,TRBV4-3